Below, one T cell receptor (beta chain) is given with its context. The entry originates in a study of B cell selection in AIRE deficiency. Trimming removed 4 bases at V and 5 bases at J, with 21 bases between. Per the germline V gene, CDR1 is SNHLY and CDR2 is FYNNEI. This CDR3 has 18 residues. Per the original data handling: Pooled conventional T cells gave roughly 99,000 patient and 13.4x10^4 donor TCRbeta sequences. Measured with immunoSEQ multiplex PCR; TCRdb has only the in-frame clones, and not every one. D and trimming were read from the DNA, whereas the V and J calls and clone size are those reported in that table. The sample yields 20,000 to 30,000 clones, 90% to 98% seen once. The sorted conventional CD4 T cells were gated as CD4+CD127+.

The chain links TRBV2 to TRBJ2-6; D not resolved. Sequences were obtained from CD4+CD127+ conventional T cells sorted from PBMCs. The receptor's source is a human donor in good health. DNA of the CDR3: TGTGCCAGCAGTGCGTCCCTTCCGATACAAAGTCGGGCCAACGTCCTGACTTTC. Translation: CASSASLPIQSRANVLTF.